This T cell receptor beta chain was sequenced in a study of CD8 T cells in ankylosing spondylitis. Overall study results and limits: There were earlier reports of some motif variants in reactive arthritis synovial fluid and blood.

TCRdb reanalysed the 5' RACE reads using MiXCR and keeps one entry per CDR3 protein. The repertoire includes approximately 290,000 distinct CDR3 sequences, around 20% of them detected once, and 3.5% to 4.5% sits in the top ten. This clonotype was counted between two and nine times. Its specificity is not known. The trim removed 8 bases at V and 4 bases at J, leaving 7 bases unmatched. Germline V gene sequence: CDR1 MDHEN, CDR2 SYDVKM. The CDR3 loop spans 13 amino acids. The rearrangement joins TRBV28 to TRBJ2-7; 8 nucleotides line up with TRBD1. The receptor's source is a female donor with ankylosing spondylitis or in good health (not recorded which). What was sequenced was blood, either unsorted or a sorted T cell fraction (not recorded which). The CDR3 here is CASLRQGAYEQYF. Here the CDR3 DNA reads TGTGCCAGCTTGAGGCAGGGGGCATACGAGCAGTACTTC.